A single sample is the source of the 25 T cell receptor beta chains below, sequenced in a study of early T cells in non-severe SARS-CoV-2 infection. TCRdb reprocessed the 5' RACE reads via MiXCR and lists one record per CDR3 protein. This table holds just over 70,000 distinct CDR3 sequences, around 12% found once. What was sequenced was whole blood. The source is an adult who was a healthcare worker with PCR-confirmed SARS-CoV-2 infection or an uninfected control (not recorded which).

Ten or more counts support this clonotype. The V call is TRBV7-6, the J call TRBJ2-5, with D perhaps being TRBD1 or TRBD2 (5 bases each). The CDR3 runs 16 residues. Trimming removed 4 bases from V and 1 base from J, with 16 bases in between. Germline V CDR1 and CDR2: SGHVS, FNYEAQ. The CDR3 here is CASSSTGPAIQETQYF. The CDR3 nucleotides read TGTGCCAGCAGCTCCACGGGGCCTGCCATCCAAGAGACCCAGTACTTC.

This clonotype was observed a handful of times. The rearrangement links TRBV10-3 to TRBJ2-7, with D unclear. The germline gives CDR1 ENHRY, CDR2 SYGVKD. The CDR3 has 16 residues. The germline V and J ends were trimmed by 2 bases and 0 bases, with 14 bases remaining between them. The CDR3 coding sequence is TGTGCCATCAGTGAGCCAACGACTGGAGCCTCCTACGAGCAGTACTTC. Protein product: CAISEPTTGASYEQYF.

This clonotype was seen ten or more times. J is TRBJ1-3 and V is TRBV4-2, with D perhaps matching TRBD1 (6 bases). This CDR3 is 15 amino acids long. CDR1 LGHNA and CDR2 YNFKEQ come from the germline V gene. The ends were cut back, 2 bases at V and 9 bases at J, with 17 bases in the middle. CDR3 DNA sequence: TGTGCCAGCAGCCAACCCGTGGACAGAAAAGGCACCATATATTTT. The encoded protein is CASSQPVDRKGTIYF.

V and J are TRBV9 and TRBJ2-5; TRBD1 aligns across 10 bases. The CDR3 extends over 17 amino acids. The ends lost 2 bases at V and 4 bases at J; junction bases unmatched: 11. The V gene's germline CDR1 is SGDLS and CDR2 YYNGEE. The CDR3 loop reads CASSVGWGTGVGETQYF. CDR3 nucleotide sequence: TGTGCCAGCAGCGTTGGCTGGGGGACAGGGGTTGGAGAGACCCAGTACTTC.

This clonotype has more than one count but fewer than ten. The chain is built from TRBV29-1 and TRBJ2-1; no clear D. V lost 0 bases and J lost 7, with 7 bases in between. The CDR3 extends over 12 amino acids. Germline values: CDR1 SQVTM, CDR2 ANQGSEA. CDR3 sequence (DNA): TGCAGCGTTGAAGATCTGGGGAATGAGCAGTTCTTC. Protein: CSVEDLGNEQFF.

The sample holds a few counts of this clonotype. V gene TRBV29-1 combines with J gene TRBJ1-1, with D maybe TRBD1 (5 bases). V lost 6 bases to trimming and J lost 2 bases, with 7 bases between them. The CDR3 runs 11 residues. In germline, CDR1 is SQVTM, CDR2 ANQGSEA. CDR3 DNA sequence: TGCAGCGTATGGACAAACACTGAAGCTTTCTTT. Protein sequence: CSVWTNTEAFF.

Comment on this clonotype: Just one base apart from a much larger clone, this may be a read error. This rearrangement joins TRBV29-1 to TRBJ2-3, with 9 bases identical to TRBD2. This CDR3 has 16 amino acids. The germline V gene has CDR1 SQVTM and CDR2 ANQGSEA. The CDR3 protein is CGVGASGNKGTDTQYF. DNA for the CDR3: TGCGGCGTTGGGGCTAGCGGGAATAAAGGCACAGATACGCAGTATTTT.

In this sample, this clonotype turned up a few times. The rearrangement uses TRBV11-2 and TRBJ2-7; 9 nucleotides line up with TRBD1. The CDR3 loop spans 15 amino acids. The germline gives CDR1 SGHAT, CDR2 FQNNGV. The V gene end was trimmed by 2 bases and the J gene end by 5 bases; junction bases not matched to a gene: 7. CDR3 bases: TGTGCCAGCAGCTTACGGGGACAGGGTCGAGACGAGCAGTACTTC. Translated: CASSLRGQGRDEQYF.

This clonotype was seen at least ten times. The V gene is TRBV9, the J gene TRBJ2-2; D gene uncertain. Trimming pared 3 bases from V and 5 bases from J, leaving 2 bases between. The CDR3 is 11 residues long. In germline, CDR1 is SGDLS, CDR2 YYNGEE. CDR3 nucleotide sequence: TGTGCCAGCAGCGCAACCGGGGAGCTGTTTTTT. Its translation: CASSATGELFF.

This clonotype was seen only a few times. The CDR3 DNA sequence: TGTGCCAGCAGTTGGGGCACCGGGGAGCTGTTTTTT. This gives the protein CASSWGTGELFF. V is TRBV27 and J is TRBJ2-2, with D uncertain. Per germline, CDR1 MNHEY and CDR2 SMNVEV (reference sequence). The CDR3 spans 12 residues. V was shortened by 4 bases and J by 4 bases, with 4 bases between the two germline ends.

This clonotype was observed many times. The rearrangement links TRBV6-2 or TRBV6-3 to TRBJ2-5; D is unresolved. With 3 bases removed from V and 1 base from J, the gap between germline ends came to 6 bases. Germline loops: CDR1 MNHEY, CDR2 SVGEGT. The CDR3 is 13 residues long. The CDR3 DNA is TGTGCCAGCAGTTATATCAGCCAAGAGACCCAGTACTTC. It is translated as CASSYISQETQYF.

J is TRBJ2-1 and V is TRBV28; tentative D call: TRBD1 (5 bases). This CDR3 spans 13 amino acids. In germline, CDR1 is MDHEN, CDR2 SYDVKM. Deletions cut 10 bases from V and 6 bases from J, with 16 bases between. CDR3 in amino acids: CAIQGYFGNEQFF. CDR3 nucleotides: TGTGCCATCCAGGGATACTTTGGCAATGAGCAGTTCTTC.

This clonotype has at least ten counts. The genes are TRBV20-1 and TRBJ1-6; D is undetermined. CDR3 length: 14 residues. Germline loops: CDR1 DFQATT, CDR2 SNEGSKA (reference sequence). V was clipped by 3 bases and J by 6 bases, with 12 bases between them. The CDR3 reads CSARDPRLNSPLHF. CDR3 nucleotides: TGCAGTGCTAGGGACCCACGACTTAATTCACCCCTCCACTTT.

This clonotype was detected many times. The CDR3 reads CASSLGRNYGYTF. The CDR3 DNA follows: TGTGCCAGCAGCTTGGGACGGAACTATGGCTACACCTTC. This sequence joins TRBV5-6 and TRBJ1-2, with D uncertain. The CDR3 has 13 amino acids. Germline CDR1 is SGHDT and CDR2 is YYEEEE. Trimming pared 0 bases from V and 2 bases from J, leaving 5 bases between.

This clonotype ranks as medium-sized. The chain couples TRBV21-1 to TRBJ1-5; the table gives TRBD1 as D, unverified against the DNA. TRBV21-1 is classified as a pseudogene. The CDR3 is 15 amino acids. CDR3 sequence (DNA): TGTGCCAGCAGCAAATATGCCGGGAACAATCAGCCCCAGCATTTT. It codes for CASSKYAGNNQPQHF.

J is TRBJ1-6 and V is TRBV27; D remains unclear. V was trimmed by 3 bases and J by 7 bases, leaving 7 bases between them. Germline V gene lookup returns CDR1 MNHEY and CDR2 SMNVEV (reference sequence). CDR3 size: 13 residues. CDR3 DNA: TGTGCCAGCAGTTTTGGCAGAAATTCACCCCTCCACTTT. The encoded protein is CASSFGRNSPLHF.

This clonotype was counted at least ten times. V and J are TRBV29-1 and TRBJ1-1; no definite D call. Germline V lookup: CDR1 SQVTM, CDR2 ANQGSEA. Trimming stripped 2 bases from V and 5 bases from J, with 9 bases between. The length of the CDR3 is 12 residues. The DNA for the CDR3 is TGCAGCGTTGAAAGGACGGGGACTGAAGCTTTCTTT. It encodes CSVERTGTEAFF. Full variable domain (rest looked up from reference TRBV29-1 and TRBJ1-1): SAVISQKPSRDICQRGTSLTIQCQVDSQVTMMFWYRQQPGQSLTLIATANQGSEATYESGFVIDKFPISRPNLTFSTLTVSNMSPEDSSIYLCSVERTGTEAFFGQGTRLTVV.

About this clonotype itself: This clone may be a read error of a much larger clone one base away. V and J are TRBV29-1 and TRBJ2-7; D gene uncertain. The CDR3 covers 11 residues. V gave up 8 bases and J gave up 6 bases, with 14 bases separating them. CDR1 SQVTM and CDR2 ANQGSEA come from the germline V gene. The CDR3 loop reads CSFRVGFEQYF. CDR3 nucleotide sequence: TGCAGCTTCCGGGTAGGGTTCGAGCAGTACTTC.

This clonotype was counted at least ten times. V gene TRBV7-2 combines with J gene TRBJ1-1, with D perhaps TRBD1 (5 bases). Per the germline V gene, CDR1 is SGHTA and CDR2 is FQGNSA. The CDR3 totals 16 residues. Trimming removed 2 bases at V and 4 bases at J, with 17 bases between. The CDR3 DNA sequence: TGTGCCAGCAGCTTACAGGGACGCGCCGTTGGCACTGAAGCTTTCTTT. Its protein product is CASSLQGRAVGTEAFF.

Points on this clonotype: A much more abundant neighbour one base away suggests this may be a read error. The rearrangement links TRBV29-1 to TRBJ2-3; the D gene is possibly TRBD1 (6 bases). This CDR3 is 15 amino acids long. Trimming removed 7 bases from V and 0 bases from J, with 17 bases in between. Germline V gives CDR1 SQVTM, CDR2 ANQGSEA. This CDR3 reads CSGSVGTTSTDTQYF. CDR3 bases: TGCAGCGGCTCGGTGGGGACAACGAGCACAGATACGCAGTATTTT.

The CDR3 DNA follows: TGTGCCAGCAGCGTAGATCCGGCCGGGGAGCTGTTTTTT. The encoded protein is CASSVDPAGELFF. This chain connects TRBV9 to TRBJ2-2; D is ambiguous. V was shortened by 0 bases and J by 6 bases, with 6 bases between the two germline ends. This CDR3 region has 13 residues. Germline CDR1 reads SGDLS; CDR2 reads YYNGEE.

This clonotype was seen a handful of times. The gene calls are TRBV24-1 and TRBJ1-1, with 8 bases identical to TRBD1. V lost 3 bases, J lost 5 bases, and 7 bases stayed unmatched. This CDR3 spans 15 amino acids. Looked up from germline, CDR1 is KGHDR and CDR2 is SFDVKD. DNA for the CDR3: TGTGCCACCAGTGATCCCCGTACAGGGGGAACTGAAGCTTTCTTT. This encodes CATSDPRTGGTEAFF.

This clonotype was observed at least ten times. The chain's CDR3 is CSAITGWVNQPQHF. In DNA form, the CDR3 reads TGCAGTGCAATAACAGGGTGGGTCAATCAGCCCCAGCATTTT. The chain joins TRBV20-1 to TRBJ1-5, with D possibly TRBD1 on 6 matching bases. The germline V and J ends were trimmed by 6 bases and 3 bases, with 15 bases remaining between them. This CDR3 spans 14 amino acids. The germline gives CDR1 DFQATT, CDR2 SNEGSKA (reference sequence).

This clonotype was observed at least ten times. The chain uses TRBV27 and TRBJ1-5, with 7 positions matching TRBD1. Unmatched junction bases numbered 13, after V lost 5 bases and J lost 0 bases. This CDR3 comprises 18 residues. Germline V gene data show CDR1 as MNHEY and CDR2 as SMNVEV (reference sequence). CDR3 amino acids: CASSQGFIQGYSNQPQHF. CDR3 nucleotide sequence: TGTGCCAGCAGTCAGGGATTTATACAGGGGTATAGCAATCAGCCCCAGCATTTT.

This clonotype was counted ten times or more. The CDR3 sequence is CASSLFGVWPQHF. CDR3 in DNA: TGTGCCAGCAGCTTATTTGGGGTATGGCCCCAGCATTTT. The genes are TRBV7-8 and TRBJ1-5; the D is unclear. The CDR3 has 13 amino acids. Trimming shortened V by 2 bases and J by 9 bases, and 11 bases separated the two germline ends. The V gene's germline CDR1 is SGHVS and CDR2 FQNEAQ. Filled out from reference TRBV7-8 and TRBJ1-5, the complete variable domain reads GAGVSQSPRYKVAKRGQDVALRCDPISGHVSLFWYQQALGQGPEFLTYFQNEAQLDKSGLPSDRFFAERPEGSVSTLKIQRTQQEDSAVYLCASSLFGVWPQHFGDGTRLSIL.